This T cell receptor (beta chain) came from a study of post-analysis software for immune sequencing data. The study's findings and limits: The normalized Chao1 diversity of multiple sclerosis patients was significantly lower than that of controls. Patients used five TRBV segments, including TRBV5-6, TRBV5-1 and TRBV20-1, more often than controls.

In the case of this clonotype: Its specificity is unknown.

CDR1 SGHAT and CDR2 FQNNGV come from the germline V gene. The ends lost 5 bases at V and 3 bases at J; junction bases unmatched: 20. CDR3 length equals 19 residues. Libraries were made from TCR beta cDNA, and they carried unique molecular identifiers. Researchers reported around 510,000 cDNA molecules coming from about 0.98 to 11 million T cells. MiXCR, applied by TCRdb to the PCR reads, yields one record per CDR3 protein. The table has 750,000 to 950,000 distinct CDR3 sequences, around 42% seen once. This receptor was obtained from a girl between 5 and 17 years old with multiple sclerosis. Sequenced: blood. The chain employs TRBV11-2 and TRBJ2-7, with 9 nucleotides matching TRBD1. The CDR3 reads CASSNIIAGYGTGHYEQYF. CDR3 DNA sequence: TGTGCCAGCAGCAACATAATTGCTGGGTATGGGACAGGGCACTACGAGCAGTACTTC. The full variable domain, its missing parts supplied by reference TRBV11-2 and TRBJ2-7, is EAGVAQSPRYKIIEKRQSVAFWCNPISGHATLYWYQQILGQGPKLLIQFQNNGVVDDSQLPKDRFSAERLKGVDSTLKIQPAKLEDSAVYLCASSNIIAGYGTGHYEQYFGPGTRLTVT.